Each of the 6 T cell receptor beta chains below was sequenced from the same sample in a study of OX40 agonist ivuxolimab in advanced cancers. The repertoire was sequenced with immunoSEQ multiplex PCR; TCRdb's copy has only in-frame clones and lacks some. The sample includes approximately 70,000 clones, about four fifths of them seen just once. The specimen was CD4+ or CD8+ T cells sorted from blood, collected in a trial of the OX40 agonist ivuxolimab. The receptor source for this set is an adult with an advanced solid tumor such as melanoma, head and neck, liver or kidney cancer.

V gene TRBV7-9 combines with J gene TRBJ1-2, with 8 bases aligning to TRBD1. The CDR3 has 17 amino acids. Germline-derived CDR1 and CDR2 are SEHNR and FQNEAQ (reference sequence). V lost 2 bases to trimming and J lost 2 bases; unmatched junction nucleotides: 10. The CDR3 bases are TGTGCCAGCAGCTTAAAGCCTAACAGGGGGGTGAACTATGGCTACACCTTC. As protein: CASSLKPNRGVNYGYTF.

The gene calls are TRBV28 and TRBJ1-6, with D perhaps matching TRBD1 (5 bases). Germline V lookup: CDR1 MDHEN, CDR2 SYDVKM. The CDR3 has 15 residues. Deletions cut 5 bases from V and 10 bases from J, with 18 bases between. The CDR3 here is CASSPVGGGKSPLHF. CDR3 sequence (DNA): TGTGCCAGCAGTCCTGTCGGGGGTGGCAAATCACCCCTCCACTTT.

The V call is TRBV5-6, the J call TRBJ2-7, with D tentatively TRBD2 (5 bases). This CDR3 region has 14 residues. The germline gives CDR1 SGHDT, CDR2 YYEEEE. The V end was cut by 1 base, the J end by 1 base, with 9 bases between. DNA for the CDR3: TGTGCCAGCAGCTTGTCTAGCCGATCCTACGAGCAGTACTTC. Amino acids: CASSLSSRSYEQYF.

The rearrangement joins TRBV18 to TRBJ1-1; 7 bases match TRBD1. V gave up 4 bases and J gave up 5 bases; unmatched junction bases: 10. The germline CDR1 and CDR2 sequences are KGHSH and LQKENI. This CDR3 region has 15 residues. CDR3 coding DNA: TGTGCCAGCTCACGCCCTCCGACAGGGAAGACTGAAGCTTTCTTT. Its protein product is CASSRPPTGKTEAFF.

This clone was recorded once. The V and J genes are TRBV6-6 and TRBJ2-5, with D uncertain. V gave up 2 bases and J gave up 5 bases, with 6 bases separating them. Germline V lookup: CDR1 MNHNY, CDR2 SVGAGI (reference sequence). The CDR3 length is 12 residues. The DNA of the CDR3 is TGTGCCAGCAGTTACATGGGGGAGACCCAGTACTTC. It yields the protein CASSYMGETQYF.

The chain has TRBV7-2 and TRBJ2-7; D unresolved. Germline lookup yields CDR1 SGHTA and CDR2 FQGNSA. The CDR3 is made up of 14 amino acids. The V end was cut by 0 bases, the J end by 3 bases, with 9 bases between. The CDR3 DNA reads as TGTGCCAGCAGCTTAGCGGCACGAGACTACGAGCAGTACTTC. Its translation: CASSLAARDYEQYF.